This T cell receptor (beta chain) was obtained from a study of identifying expanded T cells in peripheral blood. Germline CDR1 and CDR2: GTSNPN and SVGIG (reference sequence). This CDR3 contains 15 residues. With 2 bases clipped from V and 7 bases from J, the junction kept 8 bases outside the gene matches. TCRdb keeps only in-frame clones here, not all; method: immunoSEQ multiplex PCR. The table lists some 120,000 clones, 84% of them singletons, with 3% to 4% in the top ten. The specimen sequenced was blood. This receptor was identified in a person aged 18 to 75 in good health. The gene calls are TRBV30 and TRBJ2-2, with 9 nucleotides matching TRBD1. The CDR3: CAWSHAGTGIGELFF. CDR3 nucleotides: TGTGCCTGGAGTCATGCCGGGACAGGGATCGGGGAGCTGTTTTTT. The full variable domain, with the rest looked up from reference TRBV30 and TRBJ2-2, is SQTIHQWPATLVQPVGSPLSLECTVEGTSNPNLYWYRQAAGRGLQLLFYSVGIGQISSEVPQNLSASRPQDRQFILSSKKLLLSDSGFYLCAWSHAGTGIGELFFGEGSRLTVL.